The text below deals with one TCR beta chain. Using RNA template, CDR3s of TCR alpha and beta were amplified with iRepertoire arm-PCR. Input was 100-400 ng of tissue mRNA or PBMC total RNA. TCRdb redid the calling of the multiplex PCR reads with MiXCR, one entry per CDR3 protein. Of about 140,000 distinct CDR3 sequences in the sample, roughly 43% were seen once. J was trimmed by 7 bases and V by 3 bases; bases with no gene match: 9. Germline-derived CDR1 and CDR2 are MNHNS and SASEGT. The CDR3 loop spans 16 amino acids. This entry belongs to a study of glioma-infiltrating T cells. V and J are TRBV6-1 and TRBJ1-6; 7 bases match TRBD1. The sequence came from a human donor with low-grade glioma or glioblastoma, undergoing nonglioma brain surgery, or in good health (not recorded which). The sample was glioma tissue, nonneoplastic brain tissue, or PBMCs (not recorded which). The CDR3 protein is CASSETGLSLNSPLHF. As DNA, the CDR3 is TGTGCCAGCAGTGAGACAGGGCTCTCCTTAAATTCACCCCTCCACTTT.